Below, 14 T cell receptor beta chains from the same sample are listed, as sequenced in a study of patients and donors after allogeneic stem cell transplantation. TCRdb reprocessed the RT-PCR reads via MiXCR and lists one record per CDR3 protein. Among some 960,000 distinct CDR3 sequences, roughly 18% were seen once, and the ten largest hold around 6%. Sequences were obtained from blood, either unsorted or a sorted T cell fraction (not recorded which). These TCRs come from a human donor who was either an allogeneic HSCT recipient or a stem cell or donor lymphocyte infusion donor (not recorded which). It is not recorded whose cells these are; they may come from a transplant donor.

This clonotype occurred many times. The chain employs TRBV20-1 and TRBJ2-5; 7 nucleotides align to TRBD1. CDR1 is DFQATT, CDR2 SNEGSKA, per germline (reference sequence). The CDR3 runs to 12 residues. J gave up 5 bases and V 6 bases, and 6 bases lay outside the gene matches. In DNA form, the CDR3 reads TGCAGTGCAAGACAGGGTCGGGAGACCCAGTACTTC. This codes for CSARQGRETQYF.

This clonotype was seen a handful of times. This rearrangement joins TRBV7-9 to TRBJ1-4; no clear D. Germline V gene lookup returns CDR1 SEHNR and CDR2 FQNEAQ (reference sequence). This CDR3 has 15 amino acids. With 6 bases removed from V and 0 bases from J, the gap between germline ends came to 11 bases. The CDR3: CASRRDWATNEKLFF. In nucleotides, the CDR3 is TGTGCCAGCAGGCGGGATTGGGCAACTAATGAAAAACTGTTTTTT.

This clonotype was recorded a few times. The DNA of the CDR3 is TGCGCCAGCAGCTTGGCGGCGAAAGTGGTTCCAGATACGCAGTATTTT. It is translated as CASSLAAKVVPDTQYF. V and J are TRBV5-1 and TRBJ2-3; D is uncertain. Germline loops: CDR1 SGHRS, CDR2 YFSETQ. V dropped 0 bases and J dropped 4 bases, with 15 bases sitting between them. This CDR3 is 16 amino acids long.

This clonotype appeared many times. V gene TRBV20-1 combines with J gene TRBJ2-3; a possible D gene is TRBD2 (5 bases). Trimming took off 6 bases at V and 0 bases at J, with 7 bases between the two ends. CDR3 length: 12 amino acids. The germline V gene has CDR1 DFQATT and CDR2 SNEGSKA (reference sequence). In nucleotides, the CDR3 is TGCAGTGCGGAGGACAGCACAGATACGCAGTATTTT. Encoded protein: CSAEDSTDTQYF.

The V call is TRBV9, the J call TRBJ2-5; tentatively, D is TRBD2 (5 bases). V was pared by 1 base and J by 2 bases, with 18 bases between. CDR3 size: 17 residues. The V gene's germline CDR1 is SGDLS and CDR2 YYNGEE. The CDR3 DNA sequence: TGTGCCAGCAGCGTACTGGGAAATCGCGGGCCACAAGAGACCCAGTACTTC. Translation gives CASSVLGNRGPQETQYF.

This clonotype was detected only a few times. J is TRBJ1-1 and V is TRBV12-3 or TRBV12-4, with D maybe TRBD1 (5 bases). This CDR3 has 14 amino acids. V lost 3 bases, J lost 3 bases, and 11 bases lay in between. In DNA form, the CDR3 reads TGTGCCAGCAGTTTCGGGGGGGGGGACACTGAAGCTTTCTTT. Amino acids: CASSFGGGDTEAFF.

The V call is TRBV5-1, the J call TRBJ2-1; D not resolved. The germline CDR1 and CDR2 sequences are SGHRS and YFSETQ. The length of the CDR3 is 14 residues. Trimming pared 3 bases from V and 0 bases from J, leaving 7 bases between. The CDR3 coding sequence is TGCGCCAGCAGCTGGCTGAGCTCCTACAATGAGCAGTTCTTC. It encodes CASSWLSSYNEQFF. Looking up the rest from reference TRBV5-1 and TRBJ2-1 gives the full variable domain: KAGVTQTPRYLIKTRGQQVTLSCSPISGHRSVSWYQQTPGQGLQFLFEYFSETQRNKGNFPGRFSGRQFSNSRSEMNVSTLELGDSALYLCASSWLSSYNEQFFGPGTRLTVL.

The chain has TRBV11-2 and TRBJ2-5; 10 positions match TRBD1. The CDR3 length is 18 residues. The J segment lost 4 bases and the V segment lost 7 bases, leaving 18 bases of the junction unmatched. The germline V gene has CDR1 SGHAT and CDR2 FQNNGV. DNA of the CDR3: TGTGCCAGCACCCCAACCGACAGGGGGCTCCTAATGGCAGAGACCCAGTACTTC. Its translation is CASTPTDRGLLMAETQYF.

V usage is TRBV15 and J usage is TRBJ2-1, with a tentative D call TRBD2 (7 bases). This CDR3 spans 15 amino acids. The V end was cut by 4 bases, the J end by 4 bases, with 14 bases between. CDR1 LNHNV and CDR2 YYDKDF come from the germline V gene (reference sequence). The CDR3 sequence: CATSKGDYEYNEQFF. The CDR3 nucleotides read TGTGCCACCAGCAAGGGGGACTATGAATACAATGAGCAGTTCTTC. The full variable domain, rest sourced from reference TRBV15 and TRBJ2-1, is DAMVIQNPRYQVTQFGKPVTLSCSQTLNHNVMYWYQQKSSQAPKLLFHYYDKDFNNEADTPDNFQSRRPNTSFCFLDIRSPGLGDTAMYLCATSKGDYEYNEQFFGPGTRLTVL.

This clonotype showed up just a few times. V is TRBV6-1 and J is TRBJ1-5, with TRBD1 as a possible D gene (5 bases). The germline gives CDR1 MNHNS, CDR2 SASEGT. V was cut by 10 bases and J by 3 bases, with 10 bases left in between. The CDR3 runs 12 residues. CDR3: CAIRQSNQPQHF. The CDR3 DNA reads as TGTGCCATCCGACAGTCCAATCAGCCCCAGCATTTT.

The rearrangement links TRBV6-5 to TRBJ2-3; no clear D. Trimming stripped 2 bases from V and 6 bases from J, with 12 bases between. CDR3 length equals 14 residues. Germline V gives CDR1 MNHEY, CDR2 SVGAGI. CDR3 region: CASSYVRAPDTQYF. For the CDR3, the DNA is TGTGCCAGCAGTTACGTTCGGGCTCCCGATACGCAGTATTTT.

This chain joins TRBV4-1 and TRBJ1-1, with D maybe TRBD1 (6 bases). V shed 2 bases and J shed 2 bases, with 12 bases lying between them. The CDR3 spans 15 residues. CDR1 MGHRA and CDR2 YSYEKL come from the germline V gene. CDR3 in amino acids: CASSQLTQGNTEAFF. CDR3 nucleotide sequence: TGCGCCAGCAGCCAATTAACACAGGGTAACACTGAAGCTTTCTTT.

The chain combines TRBV30 with TRBJ2-3; 7 bases are a match to TRBD2. This CDR3 region has 15 residues. Looked up from germline, CDR1 is GTSNPN and CDR2 is SVGIG (reference sequence). V shed 0 bases and J 2 bases; nucleotides not matched to a gene: 5. The CDR3, as DNA: TGTGCCTGGAGTGTAACGGGGGGTTCCACAGATACGCAGTATTTT. Translated: CAWSVTGGSTDTQYF.

The chain joins TRBV14 to TRBJ2-1; D is ambiguous. There are 14 residues in the CDR3. Germline V gene lookup returns CDR1 SGHDN and CDR2 FVKESK. Trimming removed 0 bases at V and 5 bases at J, with 8 bases between. The CDR3 sequence: CASSQELANNEQFF. DNA for the CDR3: TGTGCCAGCAGCCAAGAACTCGCAAACAATGAGCAGTTCTTC.